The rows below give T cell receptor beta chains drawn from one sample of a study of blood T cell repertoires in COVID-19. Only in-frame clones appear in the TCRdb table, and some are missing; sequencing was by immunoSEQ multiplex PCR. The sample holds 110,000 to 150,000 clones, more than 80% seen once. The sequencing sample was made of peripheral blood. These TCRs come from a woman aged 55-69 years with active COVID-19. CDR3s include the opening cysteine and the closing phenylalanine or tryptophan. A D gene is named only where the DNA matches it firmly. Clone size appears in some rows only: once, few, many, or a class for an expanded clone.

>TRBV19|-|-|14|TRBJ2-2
CASSIIENTGELFF
TGTGCCAGTAGTATTATAGAGAACACCGGGGAGCTGTTTTTT
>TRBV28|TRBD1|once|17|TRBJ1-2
CASSLLGQGGANYGYTF
TGTGCCAGCAGTTTATTGGGACAGGGCGGGGCTAACTATGGCTACACCTTC
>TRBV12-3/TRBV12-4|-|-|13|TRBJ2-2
CASSSTAGGELFF
TGTGCCAGCAGTTCGACAGCGGGCGGGGAGCTGTTTTTT
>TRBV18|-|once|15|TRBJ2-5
CASSPPLASMSTQYF
TGTGCCAGCTCACCACCTCTGGCTAGCATGTCGACCCAGTACTTC
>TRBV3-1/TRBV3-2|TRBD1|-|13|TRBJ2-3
CASRPTQGDTQYF
TGTGCCAGCAGACCTACACAGGGGGATACGCAGTATTTT
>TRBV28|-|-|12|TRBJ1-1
CASSFEGTEAFF
TGTGCCAGCAGTTTTGAGGGCACTGAAGCTTTCTTT
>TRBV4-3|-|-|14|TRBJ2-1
CASSPGRWQGEQFF
TGCGCCAGCAGCCCAGGCCGATGGCAGGGTGAGCAGTTCTTC
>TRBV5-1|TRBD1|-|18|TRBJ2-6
CASSLEGTGTTGANVLTF
TGCGCCAGCAGCTTGGAGGGGACAGGAACCACTGGGGCCAACGTCCTGACTTTC
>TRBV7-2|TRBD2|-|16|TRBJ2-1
CASSLASGSSYNEQFF
TGTGCCAGCAGCTTAGCTAGCGGGAGTTCCTACAATGAGCAGTTCTTC
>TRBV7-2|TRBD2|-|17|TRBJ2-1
CASSPGGAGGLGNEQFF
TGTGCCAGCAGCCCTGGTGGAGCGGGAGGTTTGGGCAATGAGCAGTTCTTC
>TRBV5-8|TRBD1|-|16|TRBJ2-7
CASNDAGTGGRYEQYF
TGTGCCAGCAACGACGCCGGGACAGGGGGCAGATACGAGCAGTACTTC
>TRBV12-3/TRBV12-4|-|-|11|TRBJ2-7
CKNTTTYEQYF
TGTAAGAACACAACAACCTACGAGCAGTACTTC
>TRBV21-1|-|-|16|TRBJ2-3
CASSKRRGNSTDTQYF
TGTGCCAGCAGCAAACGAAGGGGTAATAGCACAGATACGCAGTATTTT
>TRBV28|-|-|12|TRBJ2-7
CASSLDNYEQYF
TGTGCCAGCAGCTTAGACAACTACGAGCAGTACTTC
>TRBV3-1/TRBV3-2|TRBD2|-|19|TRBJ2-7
CASSQGGLAGATASYEQYF
TGTGCCAGCAGCCAGGGGGGACTAGCGGGAGCTACGGCCTCCTACGAGCAGTACTTC
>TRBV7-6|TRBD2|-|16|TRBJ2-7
CASSLQGGGSTDEQYF
TGTGCCAGCAGCTTACAGGGCGGCGGGAGTACCGACGAGCAGTACTTC
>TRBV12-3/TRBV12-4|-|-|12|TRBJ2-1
CASSRLGNEQFF
TGTGCCAGCAGTAGACTCGGCAATGAGCAGTTCTTC
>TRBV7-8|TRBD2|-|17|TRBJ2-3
CASSFATAGAPTDTQYF
TGTGCCAGCAGCTTCGCTACGGCGGGAGCCCCGACAGATACGCAGTATTTT
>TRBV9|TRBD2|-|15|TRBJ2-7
CASSVGASGAYEQYF
TGTGCCAGCAGCGTAGGGGCTAGCGGGGCGTACGAGCAGTACTTC
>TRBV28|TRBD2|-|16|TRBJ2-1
CASRYSSGSSYNEQFF
TGTGCCAGCAGGTACTCTAGCGGGAGTTCGTACAATGAGCAGTTCTTC
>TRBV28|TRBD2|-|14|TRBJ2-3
CASSWERESYTQYF
TGTGCCAGCAGTTGGGAGCGGGAATCATATACGCAGTATTTT
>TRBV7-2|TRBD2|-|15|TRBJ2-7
CASSPRGGDPYEQYF
TGTGCCAGCAGCCCCCGGGGAGGGGACCCCTACGAGCAGTACTTC
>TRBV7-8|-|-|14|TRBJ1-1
CASSLAPRRTEAFF
TGTGCCAGCAGCTTAGCGCCTAGGCGCACTGAAGCTTTCTTT
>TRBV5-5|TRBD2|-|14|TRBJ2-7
CASSLFSGGYEQYF
TGTGCCAGCAGCTTGTTCTCGGGGGGCTACGAGCAGTACTTC
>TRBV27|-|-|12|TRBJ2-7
CASSSRGNEQYF
TGTGCCAGCAGCTCCCGAGGCAACGAGCAGTACTTC
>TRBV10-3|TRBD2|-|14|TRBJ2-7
CAIRRTSGSGEQYF
TGTGCCATCAGGAGGACTAGCGGGAGCGGCGAGCAGTACTTC
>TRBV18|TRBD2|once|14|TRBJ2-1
CASSPAGVYNEQFF
TGTGCCAGCTCACCGGCGGGAGTTTACAATGAGCAGTTCTTC
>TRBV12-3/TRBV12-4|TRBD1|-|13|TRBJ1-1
CASIGQVNTEAFF
TGTGCCAGCATAGGACAGGTTAACACTGAAGCTTTCTTT
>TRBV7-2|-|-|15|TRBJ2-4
CASTHFVGTKNIQYF
TGTGCCAGCACCCATTTCGTCGGGACCAAAAACATTCAGTACTTC
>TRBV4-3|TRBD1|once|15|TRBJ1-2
CASSISPGQGAGYTF
TGCGCCAGCAGCATTTCTCCGGGACAGGGGGCCGGCTACACCTTC
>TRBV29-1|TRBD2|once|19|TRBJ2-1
CSARSSGRASEFSYNEQFF
TGCAGCGCCCGAAGTAGCGGGAGGGCCAGCGAATTTTCCTACAATGAGCAGTTCTTC
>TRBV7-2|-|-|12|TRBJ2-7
CASSDWGGEQYF
TGTGCCAGCAGCGACTGGGGAGGCGAGCAGTACTTC